This T cell receptor (beta chain) stems from a study of T cell changes during pregnancy in multiple sclerosis. The ends lost 6 bases at V and 4 bases at J; junction bases unmatched: 6. Germline CDR1 is MNHNS and CDR2 is SASEGT. The CDR3 contains 14 residues. Profiled with immunoSEQ multiplex PCR; TCRdb holds only in-frame clones, not every one. The profile shows about 40,000 clones, more than 70% of them singletons. The sequences come from CD8+ T cells from peripheral blood mononuclear cells, collected in the first trimester of pregnancy. The receptor was isolated from a female donor with multiple sclerosis, enrolled in a pregnancy study. The chain recombines TRBV6-1 with TRBJ1-2; 9 positions match TRBD1. The CDR3 sequence is CASRGDRVGYGYTF. The CDR3 coding sequence is TGTGCCAGCAGGGGGGACAGGGTTGGCTATGGCTACACCTTC.